Listed below are T cell receptor beta chains from one sample, sequenced in a study of blood T cell repertoires in COVID-19. The method was immunoSEQ multiplex PCR; TCRdb's version includes in-frame clones alone and lacks a portion of them. The sample gives about 190,000 clones, over 75% of which show up once; around 12% is in the top ten. Input material: peripheral blood. The receptors originated from a woman between 50 and 59 years old with acute or convalescent COVID-19. Each CDR3 is given with its conserved first and last residue. The D gene is left open where the match is weak. Clone size is given for some rows only: seen once, a few or many times, or a class if the clone is expanded.

TGCAGCGTTGAAGGGGGAGGGGGGTCCTACGAGCAGTACTTC,CSVEGGGGSYEQYF,TRBV29-1,TRBJ2-7,NA,NA
TGTGCCAGCTCACCGAACAGGGACACGAGTGAAGCTTTCTTT,CASSPNRDTSEAFF,TRBV18,TRBJ1-1,NA,NA
TGTGCCAGCAACTGGGCAGGAGGTAACTATGGCTACACCTTC,CASNWAGGNYGYTF,TRBV28,TRBJ1-2,NA,NA
TGTGCCAGTAGCTGGACTAGCGGGAGTAGTATTGAGCAGTTCTTC,CASSWTSGSSIEQFF,TRBV19,TRBJ2-1,few,TRBD2
TGTGCCAGCAGCCCTAGTTATGAGCAGTTCTTC,CASSPSYEQFF,TRBV7-9,TRBJ2-1,NA,NA
TGTGCCAGCAGTGGGACTAGCGGGGCAAATGAGCAGTTCTTC,CASSGTSGANEQFF,TRBV9,TRBJ2-1,NA,TRBD2
TGTGCCAGTAGTATAGGATTGAGCGGGAGGGCCTCGGAGCTGTTTTTT,CASSIGLSGRASELFF,TRBV19,TRBJ2-2,NA,TRBD2
TGCGCCAGCAGCCAAGAAAGACTAGGCACAGATACGCAGTATTTT,CASSQERLGTDTQYF,TRBV4-3,TRBJ2-3,NA,NA
TGCAGCGCTACCGCCAGTACACTAGCGGGATATGAGCAGTTCTTC,CSATASTLAGYEQFF,TRBV29-1,TRBJ2-1,NA,TRBD2
TGTGCCACCAGTGACCCAACCGGGGGCAGAGAGCGGGGGAGGTCATCCGCGGGGGCCAACGTCCTGACTTTC,CATSDPTGGRERGRSSAGANVLTF,TRBV24-1,TRBJ2-6,NA,TRBD2
TGTGCCAGTAGTCGAGACCCTAGCGGCTACACAGATACGCAGTATTTT,CASSRDPSGYTDTQYF,TRBV19,TRBJ2-3,once,TRBD2
TGTGCCAGCTCACCCACCGGGACAGGGTACAATGAGCAGTTCTTC,CASSPTGTGYNEQFF,TRBV18,TRBJ2-1,NA,TRBD1
TGTGCCAGCAGCTTAGAAGGCGGGGGGGCTTTTCTGTACGAGCAGTACTTC,CASSLEGGGAFLYEQYF,TRBV7-8,TRBJ2-7,NA,TRBD2
TGTGCCAGCGGTAGGGGCGGGGGGCGCCACAATGAGCAGTTCTTC,CASGRGGGRHNEQFF,TRBV9,TRBJ2-1,NA,TRBD2
TGTGCCAGCTCACCTTACGGGACAGGGGGCGCGTTGAACACTGAAGCTTTCTTT,CASSPYGTGGALNTEAFF,TRBV18,TRBJ1-1,few,TRBD1
TGTGCCAGCAGCCAATCCCCCCGGGACAGGGAGTACACCGAGCAGTACTTC,CASSQSPRDREYTEQYF,TRBV3-1/TRBV3-2,TRBJ2-7,NA,TRBD1
TGTGCCAGCAAATTGACAAGGAACACTGAAGCTTTCTTT,CASKLTRNTEAFF,TRBV12-3/TRBV12-4,TRBJ1-1,NA,NA
TGTGCCAGCAGCTTCTCAGCCCTGGAGGACATTCAGTACTTC,CASSFSALEDIQYF,TRBV7-9,TRBJ2-4,NA,NA
TGTGCCAGCAGTAGACAGGAACTTCAGCCCCAGCATTTT,CASSRQELQPQHF,TRBV2,TRBJ1-5,NA,NA
TGTGCCAGCAGCTTAGTCGGAGCGCAATTCTCCTACGAGCAGTACTTC,CASSLVGAQFSYEQYF,TRBV7-2,TRBJ2-7,NA,NA
TGTGCCACCGGGCAGGGGGGCTATGGGGCCCAGCATTTT,CATGQGGYGAQHF,TRBV24-1,TRBJ1-5,NA,TRBD1
TGTGCCAGCAGTTTATCTGGGGGCCACAATTCACCCCTCCACTTT,CASSLSGGHNSPLHF,TRBV27,TRBJ1-6,NA,NA
TGCAGCGACTCGAGACAGGGAAGTCCGTACGGCTACACCTTC,CSDSRQGSPYGYTF,TRBV29-1,TRBJ1-2,NA,TRBD1